The 27 T cell receptor beta chains given below trace back to one sample, sequenced in a study of blood T cell repertoires in COVID-19. Some clones are missing from TCRdb's copy, which holds only in-frame ones; the method was immunoSEQ multiplex PCR. The sample holds some 270,000 clones, 85% to 90% seen once. The material sequenced was peripheral blood. These receptors all stem from a man aged 25 to 40 with acute or convalescent COVID-19.

The rearrangement links TRBV18 to TRBJ1-1, with 7 bases aligning to TRBD1. The length of the CDR3 is 13 residues. Losses at the gene ends were 3 bases for V and 8 bases for J; bases not matched to a gene: 6. The germline gives CDR1 KGHSH, CDR2 LQKENI. The DNA for the CDR3 is TGTGCCAGCTCACCCGGACAGGCCAGGGAAGCTTTCTTT. It yields the protein CASSPGQAREAFF.

The rearrangement uses TRBV6-5 and TRBJ1-3; D uncertain. V was shortened by 8 bases and J by 0 bases, with 8 bases between the two germline ends. The CDR3 length is 13 residues. CDR1 is MNHEY, CDR2 SVGAGI, per germline. In DNA, the CDR3 is TGTGCCAGCGTAGTTAGCTCTGGAAACACCATATATTTT. As protein: CASVVSSGNTIYF.

This rearrangement joins TRBV19 to TRBJ1-5, with 7 bases identical to TRBD1. The V segment lost 5 bases and the J segment 5 bases; nucleotides outside the gene matches: 9. This CDR3 is built from 15 residues. Germline CDR1 is LNHDA and CDR2 is SQIVND (reference sequence). CDR3 loop: CASSLRQGGHQPQHF. The CDR3 region has the DNA TGTGCCAGTAGTTTACGACAGGGCGGTCATCAGCCCCAGCATTTT.

V and J are TRBV4-2 and TRBJ2-1; D may be TRBD2 (5 bases). Germline V lookup: CDR1 LGHNA, CDR2 YNFKEQ. The CDR3 is 14 residues long. V gave up 1 base and J gave up 5 bases, with 9 bases separating them. The CDR3 here is CASSQAGLDNEQFF. CDR3 sequence (DNA): TGTGCCAGCAGCCAAGCCGGACTCGACAATGAGCAGTTCTTC.

This chain connects TRBV7-8 to TRBJ2-7, with unresolved D. The length of the CDR3 is 14 residues. The germline CDR1 and CDR2 sequences are SGHVS and FQNEAQ. Trimming stripped 0 bases from V and 5 bases from J, with 11 bases between. The CDR3 region has the DNA TGTGCCAGCAGCTTAGCTGCCAGTTTCGACGAGCAGTACTTC. Amino acid sequence: CASSLAASFDEQYF.

The rearrangement uses TRBV20-1 and TRBJ1-1, with no clear D. In germline, CDR1 is DFQATT, CDR2 SNEGSKA (reference sequence). This CDR3 region has 11 residues. The CDR3 loop is CSPPGNTEAFF. The CDR3 bases are TGCAGCCCCCCCGGGAACACTGAAGCTTTCTTT.

Note on this clone: Compared with germline, one end of the junction differs, possibly owing to a read error. This chain connects TRBV3-1 (or the pseudogene TRBV3-2) to TRBJ1-3, with a tentative D call TRBD1 (5 bases). This CDR3 contains 16 residues. Germline V lookup: CDR1 LGHDT, CDR2 YNNKEL (reference sequence). The CDR3 loop reads CASSQEVPGSENTIYF. DNA of the CDR3: TGTGCCAGCAGCCAAGAGGTGCCAGGGTCTGAAAACACCATATATTTT.

This sequence joins TRBV19 and TRBJ2-1; a possible D gene is TRBD1 (6 bases). CDR3 length: 14 residues. Per germline, CDR1 LNHDA and CDR2 SQIVND (reference sequence). The V end was cut by 5 bases, the J end by 6 bases, with 14 bases between. CDR3 residues: CASSYKGEVNEQFF. CDR3 in DNA: TGTGCCAGTAGTTACAAGGGGGAAGTCAATGAGCAGTTCTTC. Combining the CDR3 with reference TRBV19 and TRBJ2-1 gives the whole variable domain DGGITQSPKYLFRKEGQNVTLSCEQNLNHDAMYWYRQDPGQGLRLIYYSQIVNDFQKGDIAEGYSVSREKKESFPLTVTSAQKNPTAFYLCASSYKGEVNEQFFGPGTRLTVL.

This chain joins TRBV5-1 and TRBJ1-1, with TRBD1 matching 7 bases. CDR1 is SGHRS and CDR2 is YFSETQ in the germline V gene. There are 14 residues in the CDR3. V trimming: 4 bases; J trimming: 5 bases; junction bases outside the gene matches: 8. The CDR3 sequence is CASSPWRDRTEAFF. The CDR3 nucleotides read TGCGCCAGCAGCCCGTGGAGGGACAGAACTGAAGCTTTCTTT.

This chain links TRBV12-3 or TRBV12-4 with TRBJ2-1; D is ambiguous. This CDR3 comprises 12 residues. Trimming left V 7 bases short and J 8 bases short, with 12 bases between. CDR3 DNA: TGTGCCAGCAACACATTTATCGATGAGCAGTTCTTC. This codes for CASNTFIDEQFF.

On this clone itself: At the DNA level, this CDR3 is encoded by other sequences in the same sample as well. The chain employs TRBV28 and TRBJ1-1; tentative D call: TRBD1 (5 bases). The CDR3 totals 12 residues. CDR1 MDHEN and CDR2 SYDVKM come from the germline V gene. V shed 2 bases and J shed 8 bases, with 9 bases lying between them. CDR3 DNA: TGTGCCAGCAGTTTACTCCAGGGCGAAGCTTTCTTT. This sequence encodes CASSLLQGEAFF. The full variable domain, rest sourced from reference TRBV28 and TRBJ1-1, is DVKVTQSSRYLVKRTGEKVFLECVQDMDHENMFWYRQDPGLGLRLIYFSYDVKMKEKGDIPEGYSVSREKKERFSLILESASTNQTSMYLCASSLLQGEAFFGQGTRLTVV.

The genes are TRBV4-1 and TRBJ2-1; 13 nucleotides align to TRBD2. The trim removed 1 base at V and 6 bases at J, leaving 6 bases unmatched. CDR3 length: 17 amino acids. Per the germline V gene, CDR1 is MGHRA and CDR2 is YSYEKL. In DNA, the CDR3 is TGCGCCAGCAGCCAAGGACTAGCGGGGGGATTGAGCAATGAGCAGTTCTTC. Amino acids: CASSQGLAGGLSNEQFF.

The chain employs TRBV5-1 and TRBJ2-5; 8 bases match TRBD2. The germline V gene has CDR1 SGHRS and CDR2 YFSETQ. The CDR3 is 15 amino acids. V shed 4 bases and J 4 bases; nucleotides not matched to a gene: 9. This CDR3 is CASSGGSGNLETQYF. The CDR3 DNA reads TGCGCCAGCAGCGGAGGTAGCGGGAACCTAGAGACCCAGTACTTC.

The chain couples TRBV11-3 to TRBJ1-5; D is uncertain. V lost 3 bases and J lost 12, with 15 bases in between. Looked up from germline, CDR1 is SGHNT and CDR2 is YENEEA. CDR3 length: 13 residues. Here the CDR3 DNA reads TGTGCCAGCAGCTTCAATCCCCGGGAGCGCCAGCATTTT. This encodes CASSFNPRERQHF.

The chain links TRBV19 to TRBJ1-6; no definite D call. Germline V lookup: CDR1 LNHDA, CDR2 SQIVND (reference sequence). With 3 bases removed from V and 8 bases from J, the gap between germline ends came to 17 bases. This CDR3 spans 16 amino acids. CDR3 region: CASSILMSGSHSPLHF. CDR3 DNA sequence: TGTGCCAGTAGTATTTTAATGTCGGGGAGTCATTCACCCCTCCACTTT. The full variable domain, in which reference TRBV19 and TRBJ1-6 provide the parts outside the CDR3, is DGGITQSPKYLFRKEGQNVTLSCEQNLNHDAMYWYRQDPGQGLRLIYYSQIVNDFQKGDIAEGYSVSREKKESFPLTVTSAQKNPTAFYLCASSILMSGSHSPLHFGNGTRLTVT.

J is TRBJ1-4 and V is TRBV2; D perhaps matches TRBD1 (6 bases). V was cut by 6 bases and J by 0 bases, with 14 bases left in between. The length of the CDR3 is 16 residues. The germline V gene encodes CDR1 SNHLY and CDR2 FYNNEI. CDR3 in DNA: TGTGCCAGCAGCGCCCCTGACAGGACAACTAATGAAAAACTGTTTTTT. Encoded protein: CASSAPDRTTNEKLFF.

Turning to this clone: The junction departs from germline at one end; a sequencing error may be responsible. The V call is TRBV30, the J call TRBJ2-3, with 10 nucleotides matching TRBD2. CDR1 and CDR2 from the germline V gene are GTSNPN and SVGIG (reference sequence). CDR3 length equals 12 residues. The chain's CDR3 is CAWTYLAGDAAF. CDR3 bases: TGTGCCTGGACGTACCTAGCGGGGGATGCAGCATTT.

V and J are TRBV5-4 and TRBJ1-3, with 7 bases identical to TRBD1. Germline V gives CDR1 SGHNT, CDR2 YYREEE (reference sequence). This CDR3 contains 14 residues. V was clipped by 3 bases and J by 2 bases; unmatched bases: 2. The CDR3 region is CASSSGTAGNTIYF. The CDR3 DNA follows: TGTGCCAGCAGCTCCGGGACAGCTGGAAACACCATATATTTT.

This clone occurred once. The chain links TRBV7-3 to TRBJ2-2, with D possibly TRBD2 on 6 matching bases. Germline V gives CDR1 SGHTA, CDR2 FQGTGA. V lost 1 base and J lost 6, with 9 bases in between. The CDR3 contains 14 residues. The CDR3 is CASSLMERAGELFF. The CDR3 DNA sequence: TGTGCCAGCAGCTTAATGGAGCGGGCCGGGGAGCTGTTTTTT.

This chain uses TRBV5-1 with TRBJ1-6; D gene ambiguous. CDR3 length: 16 amino acids. Deletions cut 0 bases from V and 7 bases from J, with 14 bases between. The germline CDR1 and CDR2 sequences are SGHRS and YFSETQ. For the CDR3, the DNA is TGCGCCAGCAGCTTGGGGCCCCCGGGAGGAAATTCACCCCTCCACTTT. Its translation: CASSLGPPGGNSPLHF.

The chain combines TRBV28 with TRBJ2-7, with 8 bases fitting TRBD2. Germline-derived CDR1 and CDR2 are MDHEN and SYDVKM. The V and J ends lost 6 bases and 2 bases, in that order; junction bases with no gene match: 6. CDR3 length equals 14 residues. CDR3 nucleotide sequence: TGTGCCAGCAGGCCCACTAGCGGAACCTACGAGCAGTACTTC. Its protein is CASRPTSGTYEQYF.

The gene calls are TRBV28 and TRBJ1-2, with 9 nucleotides matching TRBD1. The CDR3 is made up of 15 amino acids. In germline, CDR1 is MDHEN, CDR2 SYDVKM. V gave up 4 bases and J gave up 4 bases; unmatched junction bases: 7. CDR3 in DNA: TGTGCCAGCAGTTCAATACAGGGGGCGAGCTATGGCTACACCTTC. Protein product: CASSSIQGASYGYTF.

CDR3 bases: TGTGCCAGCAGCGCGGGTCTGACAGGGTTGGGGACTGAAGCTTTCTTT. Translation gives CASSAGLTGLGTEAFF. V gene TRBV9 combines with J gene TRBJ1-1, with 7 bases that match TRBD1. CDR1 is SGDLS and CDR2 is YYNGEE in the germline V gene. This CDR3 has 16 amino acids. Trimming removed 3 bases from V and 5 bases from J; junction bases left unmatched: 13.

This clone was observed a single time. V usage is TRBV2 and J usage is TRBJ2-5; 10 bases agree with TRBD2. Germline V gene lookup returns CDR1 SNHLY and CDR2 FYNNEI. This CDR3 spans 15 amino acids. The ends lost 4 bases at V and 4 bases at J; junction bases unmatched: 6. CDR3 coding DNA: TGTGCCAGCAGTGGGGTAGCGGGGGGCGGAGAGACCCAGTACTTC. It codes for CASSGVAGGGETQYF.

V and J are TRBV5-1 and TRBJ1-1, with D maybe TRBD1 (6 bases). Germline-derived CDR1 and CDR2 are SGHRS and YFSETQ. This CDR3 has 14 amino acids. Trimming removed 6 bases at V and 0 bases at J, with 12 bases between. CDR3 loop: CASTVDSMNTEAFF. DNA for the CDR3: TGCGCCAGCACCGTGGACAGTATGAACACTGAAGCTTTCTTT.

The chain carries TRBV12-5 and TRBJ1-2, with a possible D match to TRBD1 (6 bases). The germline gives CDR1 LGHNT, CDR2 FRNRAP. The CDR3 contains 14 residues. Trimming left V 3 bases short and J 3 bases short, with 11 bases between. The CDR3 DNA reads as TGTGCTAGTGGTTTATGGGGGCAAGACTATGGCTACACCTTC. Its protein is CASGLWGQDYGYTF.

CDR3 sequence reads: CASSYLQGSEQYF. The DNA for the CDR3 is TGTGCCAGCAGCTACCTACAGGGGAGCGAGCAGTACTTC. The chain is built from TRBV11-1 and TRBJ2-7; 7 positions match TRBD1. CDR3 length: 13 residues. Germline CDR1 is SGHAT and CDR2 is FQDESV (reference sequence). Trimming removed 4 bases from V and 6 bases from J; junction bases left unmatched: 6.